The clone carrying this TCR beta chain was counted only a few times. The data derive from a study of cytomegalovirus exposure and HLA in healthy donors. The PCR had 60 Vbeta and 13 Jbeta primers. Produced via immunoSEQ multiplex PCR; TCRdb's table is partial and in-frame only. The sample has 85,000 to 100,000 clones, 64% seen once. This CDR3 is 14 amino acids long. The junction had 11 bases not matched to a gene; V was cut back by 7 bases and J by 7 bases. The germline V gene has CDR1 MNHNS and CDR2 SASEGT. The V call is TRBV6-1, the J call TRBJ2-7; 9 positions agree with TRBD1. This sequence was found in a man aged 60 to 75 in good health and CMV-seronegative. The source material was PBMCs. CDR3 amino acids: CASKQRDRALEQYF. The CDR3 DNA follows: TGTGCCAGCAAACAAAGGGACAGGGCTTTGGAGCAGTACTTC.